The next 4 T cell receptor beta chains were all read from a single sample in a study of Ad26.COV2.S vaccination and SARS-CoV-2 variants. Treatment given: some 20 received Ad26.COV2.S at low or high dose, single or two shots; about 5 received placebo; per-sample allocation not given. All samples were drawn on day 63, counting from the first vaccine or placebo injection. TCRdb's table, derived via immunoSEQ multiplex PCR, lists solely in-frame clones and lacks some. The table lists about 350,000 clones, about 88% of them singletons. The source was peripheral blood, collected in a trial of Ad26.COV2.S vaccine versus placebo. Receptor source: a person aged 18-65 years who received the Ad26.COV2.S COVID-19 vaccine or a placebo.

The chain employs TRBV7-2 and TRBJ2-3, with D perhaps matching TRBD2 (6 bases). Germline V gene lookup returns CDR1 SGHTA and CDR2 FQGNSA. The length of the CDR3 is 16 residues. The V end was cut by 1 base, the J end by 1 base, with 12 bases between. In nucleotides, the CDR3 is TGTGCCAGCAGCTTAGTACCGGGAGCAGGCACAGATACGCAGTATTTT. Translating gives CASSLVPGAGTDTQYF.

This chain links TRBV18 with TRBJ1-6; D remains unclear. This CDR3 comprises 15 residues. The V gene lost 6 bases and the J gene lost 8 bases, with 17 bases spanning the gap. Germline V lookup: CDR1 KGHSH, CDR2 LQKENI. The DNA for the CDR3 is TGTGCCAGCTCGCAGGAACGATCGGGATATTCACCCCTCCACTTT. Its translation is CASSQERSGYSPLHF.

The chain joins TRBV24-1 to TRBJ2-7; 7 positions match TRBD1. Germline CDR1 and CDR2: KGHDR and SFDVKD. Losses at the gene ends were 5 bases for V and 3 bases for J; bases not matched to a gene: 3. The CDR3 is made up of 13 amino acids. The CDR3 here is CATSVSGGYEQYF. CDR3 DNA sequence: TGTGCCACCAGTGTGTCAGGGGGCTACGAGCAGTACTTC.

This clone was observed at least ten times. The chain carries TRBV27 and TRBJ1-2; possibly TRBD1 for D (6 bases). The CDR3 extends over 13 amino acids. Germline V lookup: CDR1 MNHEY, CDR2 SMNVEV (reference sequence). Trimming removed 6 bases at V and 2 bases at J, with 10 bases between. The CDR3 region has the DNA TGTGCCAGCAGAAGGGGGGCCAACTATGGCTACACCTTC. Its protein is CASRRGANYGYTF.